This T cell receptor beta chain stems from a study of neurological immune-mediated disorders (dated by TCRdb to 2018 to 2020). Turning to the overall study: The study compared peripheral blood TCR-beta repertoires of HTLV-I-associated myelopathy (HAM/TSP) patients, multiple sclerosis patients and healthy controls using UMI-based sequencing. The 95 to 110 TCR-beta libraries covered PBMC samples along with longitudinal samples, technical triplicates, and paired sorted CD4+ and CD8+ T-cell subsets. The cohort comprised some 71 subjects: around 15 HAM/TSP patients, roughly 34 multiple sclerosis patients and approximately 20 healthy controls. What the research found in general, with its limitations: The highest TCR clonal expansion was observed in HAM/TSP patients, whereas the lowest was observed in MS patients, even when compared with healthy controls. Expanded clones from different subjects shared no identical CDR3 amino acid sequences, which suggests that TCR-beta repertoires were private in all groups.

This clonotype was recorded many times. No antigen is known for it. Base qualities are not provided; no much larger clone lies one nucleotide away. To synthesize cDNA, template-switch 5'RACE was performed with a primer carrying a 10-nucleotide random unique molecular identifier so that each TCR transcript was tagged. Over 200 million TCR-beta sequences, covering 15-18 subjects, were produced in each sequencing run. Total RNA was extracted with the RNeasy kit. TCR-beta VDJ regions were amplified with primers for the TCR constant region and the 5'RACE anchor, using the KAPA Real-time Library Amplification kit. Sample indexes and Illumina adaptors were added in a first PCR, and a second PCR then increased library yield. After purification with Ampure beads, the TCR product of roughly 650 bp was size-selected on a 2% E-gel SizeSelection system. Before pooling, libraries had their quality checked on a Bioanalyzer, their concentration measured with Qubit, and their quantity determined with the Kapa Library Quantification kit. Libraries were sequenced paired-end 2 x 150 bp on an Illumina HiSeq 2500. To increase sequence diversity, roughly 24-32% phiX was spiked into each library pool. As for how the authors treated the data: Quality-filtered reads were processed with the UMI-based MiGEC pipeline, and over 75% of raw TCR sequences were removed by the MiGEC pipeline during error correction. VDJ genes were aligned to IMGT germline references, and each clonotype was defined by a unique CDR3 amino acid sequence together with V-J genes. VDJtools evaluated clonal expansion, Shannon diversity and CDR3 relatedness (CalcPairwiseDistances, ClusterSamples); CLCbio workbench built phylogenetic trees. Clones with at least 8 unique UMIs were defined as expanded, with this threshold being based on coefficient-of-variation modelling across technical triplicates. The public reads were run again by TCRdb, first through fastp at Q25 and then through MiXCR, and only productive beta chains were kept. Rows merge per CDR3 protein into single entries with the most common DNA and genes. The V and J calls, along with clone size, are taken from TCRdb and not from the paper's own processing. This sample comprises some 16,000 distinct CDR3 sequences, about 10% of them detected only once. The ten largest clones take up roughly 45% of the sample.

The germline V gene gives CDR1 as SGHTA and CDR2 as FQGTGA. V ends up 5 bases short and J 2 bases short, with an unmatched junction base count of 10. The CDR3 contains 16 residues, cysteine and phenylalanine counted. This entry keeps only the CDR3 DNA: 48 bases, framed from base 1. The healthy controls were volunteers from a blood bank in Maryland, USA. TCR libraries for sorted subsets were made from 1 million sorted CD4+ or CD8+ T cells. Peripheral blood underwent Ficoll-Hypaque density gradient centrifugation to isolate PBMCs, which were then cryopreserved in liquid nitrogen. Paired sorted CD4+ and CD8+ subsets came from healthy controls, HAM/TSP patients and MS patients.

This clonotype was sampled from a man in his forties or fifties in good health. Recombination joined TRBV7-3 with TRBJ2-3; TRBD1 agrees with 7 junctional bases. Material: CD8+ T cells from blood. The nucleotides are TGTGCCAGCAGCCCAAGTCCCGGGACAGACACAGATACGCAGTATTTT. It is translated as CASSPSPGTDTDTQYF. This CDR3, with the reference TRBV7-3 and TRBJ2-3 proteins standing in past its ends, gives the full variable domain GAGVSQTPSNKVTEKGKYVELRCDPISGHTALYWYRQSLGQGPEFLIYFQGTGAADDSGLPNDRFFAVRPEGSVSTLKIQRTERGDSAVYLCASSPSPGTDTDTQYFGPGTRLTVL.